A selection of T cell receptor beta chains follows, all from one sample in a study of blood T cell repertoires in COVID-19. The protocol was immunoSEQ multiplex PCR, while the TCRdb copy is restricted to in-frame clones and leaves out a portion. The sample lists about 340,000 clones, about 83% occurring once. The source material was peripheral blood. All receptors come from a young man with active or convalescent COVID-19. CDR3s include the opening cysteine and the closing phenylalanine or tryptophan. The D gene is left open where the match is weak. Some rows mark clone size as missing; the rest say once, few, many or name a class of expanded clone.

CDR3 length,V gene,clone size,D gene,J gene,CDR3 DNA,CDR3 protein
16,TRBV2,.,TRBD2,TRBJ2-1,TGTGCCAGCAGTTGGACTAGCGGGGACTACTACAATGAGCAGTTCTTC,CASSWTSGDYYNEQFF
17,TRBV24-1,.,.,TRBJ2-3,TGTGCCACCAGTGACAGGCTCAGGGACTTTGGCACAGATACGCAGTATTTT,CATSDRLRDFGTDTQYF
13,TRBV6-6,.,.,TRBJ1-2,TGTGCCAGCAGCCCCGACAATAACTATGGCTACACCTTC,CASSPDNNYGYTF
16,TRBV29-1,.,TRBD2,TRBJ2-2,TGCAGCGTTGTATTTCTAGCGGGAGTTTACACCGGGGAGCTGTTTTTT,CSVVFLAGVYTGELFF
15,TRBV19,once,.,TRBJ2-7,TGTGCCAGTAGCCCTTTATACAGGGACTCCTACGAGCAGTACTTC,CASSPLYRDSYEQYF
12,TRBV7-9,few,.,TRBJ2-7,TGTGCCAGCAGCTTCTCCTACTACGAGCAGTACTTC,CASSFSYYEQYF
14,TRBV7-9,.,.,TRBJ2-7,TGTGCCAGCAGCTTCATTTCGGGGTTCGGCGAGCAGTACTTC,CASSFISGFGEQYF
15,TRBV7-9,.,.,TRBJ1-3,TGTGCCAGCAGCTTAGGAGTCTCCACTGGAAACACCATATATTTT,CASSLGVSTGNTIYF
12,TRBV30,once,.,TRBJ1-2,TGTGCCTGGGGAAGGGGTAACTATGGCTACACCTTC,CAWGRGNYGYTF
15,TRBV5-6,.,.,TRBJ2-1,TGTGCCAGCAGCGCCGTTACTAAGCCCTACAATGAGCAGTTCTTC,CASSAVTKPYNEQFF
16,TRBV24-1,once,.,TRBJ1-2,TGTGCCACCAGTGATGCAGGGAAGGGGATGTCCTATGGCTACACCTTC,CATSDAGKGMSYGYTF
15,TRBV18,.,TRBD1,TRBJ2-7,TGTGCCAGCTCACCAACATCCCAGGGGGCTGACGAGCAGTACTTC,CASSPTSQGADEQYF
14,TRBV6-2/TRBV6-3,.,.,TRBJ1-1,TGTGCCAGCAGTTACGTGACCCTGAGGACTGAAGCTTTCTTT,CASSYVTLRTEAFF
14,TRBV29-1,.,TRBD2,TRBJ2-3,TGCAGCGTTGAAGAGGGGGGGTCCCCAGATACGCAGTATTTT,CSVEEGGSPDTQYF
11,TRBV2,.,.,TRBJ2-7,TGTGCCAGCAGTCCCAGGGGCGAGCAGTACTTC,CASSPRGEQYF
14,TRBV5-1,once,.,TRBJ2-2,TGCGCCAGCAGCCCCAGGGTTCCTCCCGGGGAGCTGTTTTTT,CASSPRVPPGELFF
16,TRBV7-9,.,.,TRBJ1-4,TGTGCCAGCAGCCCGGCCAGGGTTCTATATAATGAAAAACTGTTTTTT,CASSPARVLYNEKLFF
14,TRBV6-5,.,TRBD1,TRBJ1-5,TGTGCCAGCAGTAAAACAGGGGCAGCCCAGCCCCAGCATTTT,CASSKTGAAQPQHF
15,TRBV18,.,TRBD2,TRBJ2-7,TGTGCCAGCTCACCATCGTCCCGCGGGAGTTACGAGCAGTACTTC,CASSPSSRGSYEQYF
15,TRBV4-3,.,TRBD1,TRBJ2-7,TGCGCCAGCAGCCAAGACGGACAGGCTTTCTACGAGCAGTACTTC,CASSQDGQAFYEQYF
15,TRBV11-2,.,.,TRBJ2-3,TGTGCCAGCAGTGTAGGGAGGTCCAGCACAGATACGCAGTATTTT,CASSVGRSSTDTQYF
11,TRBV12-3/TRBV12-4,.,.,TRBJ2-1,TGTGCCAGCAAGAGTTACAATGAGCAGTTCTTC,CASKSYNEQFF
14,TRBV12-5,.,.,TRBJ2-7,TGTGCTAGTGGTACGGGGGACAGATTCTACGAGCAGTACTTC,CASGTGDRFYEQYF
17,TRBV7-9,.,.,TRBJ1-4,TGTGCCAGCAGCTTAGCTACAATACGGGACATCGGGTGGAAACTGTTTTTT,CASSLATIRDIGWKLFF
16,TRBV7-9,.,TRBD2,TRBJ2-7,TGTGCCAGCAGCTTAGGTGCGCTAGCGGGAGGGCTAGAGCAGTACTTC,CASSLGALAGGLEQYF
13,TRBV29-1,few,TRBD1,TRBJ1-1,TGCAGCTCGGGACAGTCAGCGAACACTGAAGCTTTCTTT,CSSGQSANTEAFF
15,TRBV6-2/TRBV6-3,.,TRBD1,TRBJ2-5,TGTGCCAGCAGTCCCCTTCAGGACAGGCAAGAGACCCAGTACTTC,CASSPLQDRQETQYF
15,TRBV4-1,.,TRBD2,TRBJ2-1,TGCGCCAGCAGGGTAGCGGGAGGTACTCTACGGGAGCAGTTCTTC,CASRVAGGTLREQFF
12,TRBV12-3/TRBV12-4,.,.,TRBJ1-4,TGTGCCAGCCAAGAGACTGTTGAAAAACTGTTTTTT,CASQETVEKLFF